The 12 T cell receptor beta chains below were found in one sample sequenced in a study of T cells in Graves' hyperthyroidism and ophthalmopathy (dated 2019 in TCRdb). The library was generated by multiplex PCR. This sample was sequenced with an Illumina HiSeq 2000. Amplification of TCR beta CDR3 regions was carried out from RNA transcripts. A first-round RT-PCR of the TCR CDR3 used the HTBI primer set with the Qiagen OneStep RT-PCR kit. Using fastp trimming at Q25 and MiXCR clonotype assembly, TCRdb reanalyzed the public sequencing data and kept in-frame beta chains. Rows merge per CDR3 protein into single entries with the most common DNA and genes. A total of approximately 690,000 distinct CDR3 sequences appear in this sample, more than 12% of them only once. The biggest ten clones account for about an eighth of the sample. Sequenced input: blood. The source is a woman between 50 and 59 years old with Graves' ophthalmopathy.

The chain recombines TRBV6-1 with TRBJ1-4; D remains ambiguous. The CDR3 has 15 amino acids. Deletions cut 7 bases from V and 3 bases from J, with 15 bases between. Germline assignment: CDR1 MNHNS and CDR2 SASEGT. CDR3 bases: TGTGCCAGCACCCCCGCCAGGACCTCTAATGAAAAACTGTTTTTT. Its protein product is CASTPARTSNEKLFF.

This clonotype was seen repeatedly, ten times or more. The chain employs TRBV6-5 and TRBJ2-1, with D possibly being TRBD1 (5 bases). This CDR3 spans 15 amino acids. V lost 2 bases, J lost 7 bases, and 15 bases lay in between. CDR1 and CDR2 from the germline V gene are MNHEY and SVGAGI. The CDR3 DNA follows: TGTGCCAGCAGTTACAACCCCCTCAGGGTAAATGAGCAGTTCTTC. Protein sequence: CASSYNPLRVNEQFF.

In its sample, this clonotype was seen many times. This chain uses TRBV27 with TRBJ2-3; 14 bases align to TRBD2. J gave up 4 bases and V 4 bases, and 10 bases lay outside the gene matches. From germline, CDR1 is MNHEY and CDR2 SMNVEV (reference sequence). The CDR3 sequence is 18 residues long. CDR3 bases: TGTGCCAGCAGTTCTCCGACTAGCGGGAGGGCCGGCCCAGATACGCAGTATTTT. This translates into CASSSPTSGRAGPDTQYF.

This clonotype came up a few times. The chain uses TRBV27 and TRBJ2-7; D is tentatively TRBD1 or TRBD2 (5 bases each). This CDR3 comprises 15 residues. The germline CDR1 and CDR2 sequences are MNHEY and SMNVEV (reference sequence). Trimming took off 5 bases at V and 2 bases at J, with 16 bases between the two ends. The DNA for the CDR3 is TGTGCCAGCAGTCATCCCCGGGACGGTGCCTACGAGCAGTACTTC. Residues: CASSHPRDGAYEQYF.

This clonotype was picked up many times. This rearrangement joins TRBV6-2 or TRBV6-3 to TRBJ2-2, with 13 positions matching TRBD2. This CDR3 comprises 17 residues. V dropped 5 bases and J dropped 7; count of bases not matched to a gene: 10. The V gene's germline CDR1 is MNHEY and CDR2 SVGEGT. Written as DNA, the CDR3 is TGTGCCAGCAGTCCAGAGACTAGCGGGAGGATCGTCGGGGAGCTGTTTTTT. This encodes CASSPETSGRIVGELFF.

This clonotype has more than one count but fewer than ten. A read error may be the cause here, since a much bigger clone is one base away. The chain uses TRBV5-1 and TRBJ1-1; no clear D gene. Germline CDR1 and CDR2: SGHRS and YFSETQ. CDR3 size: 14 residues. V lost 1 base, J lost 3 bases, and 10 bases lay in between. CDR3 coding DNA: TGCGCCAGCAGCTTGTCCAGACTGGACACTGAAGCTTTCTTT. As protein: CASSLSRLDTEAFF.

The CDR3 sequence is CASSTDRGVDEQYF. Written as DNA, the CDR3 is TGTGCCAGTAGTACTGACAGGGGCGTGGACGAGCAGTACTTC. The chain links TRBV19 to TRBJ2-7, with 8 positions matching TRBD1. CDR1 is LNHDA, CDR2 SQIVND, per germline (reference sequence). With V trimmed by 4 bases and J by 5 bases, 7 bases remained unmatched. The CDR3 totals 14 residues.

This clonotype was detected ten times or more. The gene calls are TRBV2 and TRBJ1-4; D not resolved. The CDR3 is made up of 15 amino acids. Germline CDR1 SNHLY, CDR2 FYNNEI. The V and J ends lost 6 bases and 4 bases respectively, with 15 bases between them. The CDR3, as DNA: TGTGCCAGCAGCCTCTCACAGTTAGTTAATGAAAAACTGTTTTTT. Amino acids: CASSLSQLVNEKLFF. Complete variable domain (other parts from reference TRBV2 and TRBJ1-4): EPEVTQTPSHQVTQMGQEVILRCVPISNHLYFYWYRQILGQKVEFLVSFYNNEISEKSEIFDDQFSVERPDGSNFTLKIRSTKLEDSAMYFCASSLSQLVNEKLFFGSGTQLSVL.

This clonotype was seen ten or more times. The rearrangement links TRBV7-9 to TRBJ1-1; D unresolved. Germline values: CDR1 SEHNR, CDR2 FQNEAQ (reference sequence). The ends were cut back, 1 base at V and 7 bases at J, with 7 bases in the middle. The CDR3 sequence is 12 residues long. The CDR3 reads CASSLVSNEAFF. The CDR3 DNA reads as TGTGCCAGCAGCTTAGTAAGCAATGAAGCTTTCTTT.

This clonotype was observed a few times. The V call is TRBV5-4, the J call TRBJ2-1; possibly TRBD1 or TRBD2 for D (5 bases each). Trimming pared 0 bases from V and 6 bases from J, leaving 10 bases between. Germline loops: CDR1 SGHNT, CDR2 YYREEE (reference sequence). This CDR3 has 14 residues. The CDR3 region has the DNA TGTGCCAGCAGCTTGGAGCCGGGGCCCAATGAGCAGTTCTTC. This codes for CASSLEPGPNEQFF.

This clonotype turned up a few times. This chain links TRBV7-2 with TRBJ1-1; 8 bases align to TRBD1. Germline CDR1 SGHTA, CDR2 FQGNSA. The trim removed 1 base at V and 1 base at J, leaving 8 bases unmatched. The CDR3 runs to 17 residues. The CDR3 DNA follows: TGTGCCAGCAGCTTAGTGTCGTCAGGGGGCCGGAACACTGAAGCTTTCTTT. It specifies CASSLVSSGGRNTEAFF. The variable domain in full, completed from reference TRBV7-2 and TRBJ1-1, reads GAGVSQSPSNKVTEKGKDVELRCDPISGHTALYWYRQSLGQGLEFLIYFQGNSAPDKSGLPSDRFSAERTGGSVSTLTIQRTQQEDSAVYLCASSLVSSGGRNTEAFFGQGTRLTVV.

This clonotype was observed at least ten times. The rearrangement uses TRBV5-1 and TRBJ2-5; 8 bases align to TRBD2. The CDR3 runs to 14 residues. V lost 5 bases, J lost 1 base, and 4 bases stayed unmatched. Germline values: CDR1 SGHRS, CDR2 YFSETQ. The CDR3 spells CASSPGLVQETQYF. The CDR3 DNA is TGCGCCAGCAGTCCGGGACTAGTCCAAGAGACCCAGTACTTC.